This entry describes one T cell receptor (beta chain). What it binds is not known. This record belongs to a study of beta chain features in type 1 diabetes. Study-level results: A potential PCR bias toward shorter templates would be equal in patient and control samples. Type 1 diabetes patients had TCRB CDR3s that were shorter (moderately but significantly so) in all four CD4+ subsets. It was among patients, rather than healthy donors, that naive, central memory and Treg TCRB repertoires appeared more similar.

The CDR3 sequence is 13 residues long. Trimming at V came to 8 bases and at J to 8 bases, leaving 0 bases not matched to a gene. Germline-derived CDR1 and CDR2 are ENHRY and SYGVKD. Sequencing targeted expressed TCRB transcripts, as all isolated RNA had been reverse transcribed. The method was immunoSEQ multiplex PCR; TCRdb's version includes in-frame clones alone and lacks a portion of them. The sample gives a few hundred thousand clones, roughly 12% of which show up once; 0.008% to 0.011% is in the top ten. This chain connects TRBV10-3 to TRBJ2-1, with TRBD2 matching 16 bases. The source is a woman younger than 35 with type 1 diabetes. Sample: naive CD4+ T cells from blood. The CDR3 sequence: CAIGTSGRDEQFF. As DNA, the CDR3 is TGTGCCATCGGGACTAGCGGGAGGGATGAGCAGTTCTTC.